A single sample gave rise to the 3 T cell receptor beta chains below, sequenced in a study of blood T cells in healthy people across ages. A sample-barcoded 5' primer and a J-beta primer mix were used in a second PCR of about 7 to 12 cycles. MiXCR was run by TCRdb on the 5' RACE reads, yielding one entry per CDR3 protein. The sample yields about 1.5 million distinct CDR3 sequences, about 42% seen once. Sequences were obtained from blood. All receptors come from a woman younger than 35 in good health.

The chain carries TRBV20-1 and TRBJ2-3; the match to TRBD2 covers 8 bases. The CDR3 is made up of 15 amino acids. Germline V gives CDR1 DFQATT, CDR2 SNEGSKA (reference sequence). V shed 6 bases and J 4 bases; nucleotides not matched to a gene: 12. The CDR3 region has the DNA TGCAGTGCCACCGGGACGAGCGGGAGTGCAGATACGCAGTATTTT. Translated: CSATGTSGSADTQYF.

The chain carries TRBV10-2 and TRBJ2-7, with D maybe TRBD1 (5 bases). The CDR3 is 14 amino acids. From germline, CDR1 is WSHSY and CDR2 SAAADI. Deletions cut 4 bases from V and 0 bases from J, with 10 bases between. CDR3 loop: CASSAGRNSYEQYF. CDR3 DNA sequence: TGCGCCAGCAGTGCAGGGCGAAACTCCTACGAGCAGTACTTC.

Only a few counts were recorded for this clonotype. The CDR3 region is CASSLSVGLLAEAFF. The CDR3 DNA follows: TGTGCCAGCAGTTTATCGGTAGGACTACTTGCGGAAGCTTTCTTT. The V call is TRBV27, the J call TRBJ1-1; no firm D call. Per germline, CDR1 MNHEY and CDR2 SMNVEV (reference sequence). V gave up 0 bases and J gave up 8 bases, with 16 bases separating them. The CDR3 covers 15 residues.